A single sample is the source of the 23 T cell receptor delta chains below, sequenced in a study of γδ T cells in repeated Plasmodium falciparum infection. Vgamma9/Vdelta2+ and Vdelta2-negative gammadelta T cells were flow-sorted from PBMC for bulk sequencing. TCRdb re-analyzed the multiplex PCR reads via CATT. Among around 57,000 delta-chain clones, approximately 1.5% were seen once, and the ten largest hold 15%. What was sequenced was gamma-delta T cells from blood. The receptors were gathered from a pool of human donors (malaria-infected and uninfected, not separated).

The sample holds a few counts of this clone. A far bigger clonotype differs at one base, so this is likely a read error. This same CDR3 is encoded by further DNA sequences in the sample. V and J are TRDV1 and TRDJ1, with 10 positions matching TRDD3. The J gene, left out of TCRdb, was set here by checking the DNA against germline. Germline lookup yields CDR1 TSWWSYY and CDR2 QGS. The CDR3 length is 18 residues. CDR3 residues: CALGLPTGDTRRTDKLIF. For the CDR3, the DNA is TGTGCTCTTGGACTCCCTACGGGGGATACGCGCCGCACCGACAAACTCATCTTT.

There are a few counts of this clone. A read error is likely here: a far larger clone is one base away. The sample carries other DNA sequences with the same CDR3. A V gene of TRDV1 was called, but no J gene was assigned; the table's TRDD3 call for D was not verified on the DNA. Germline loops: CDR1 TSWWSYY, CDR2 QGS. This CDR3 is built from 19 residues. This chain's CDR3 is CALGTSIPTVWEYTDKLIF. The CDR3 nucleotides are TGTGCTCTTGGGACCTCTATTCCTACAGTGTGGGAGTACACCGATAAACTTATCTTT.

This clone was counted between two and nine times. The translation of this DNA and the TCRdb protein of a much larger clone differ at residue 6, probably owing to a read error; the protein shown here is translated from the DNA. The chain links TRDV1 to TRDJ1; D gene uncertain. The CDR3 consists of 12 residues. Trimming took off 6 bases at V and 0 bases at J, with 5 bases between the two ends. The germline V gene has CDR1 TSWWSYY and CDR2 QGS. DNA for the CDR3: TGTGCTCTTGGTGGGTACACCGATAAACTCATCTTT. Residues: CALGGYTDKLIF.

This clone was counted ten times or more. The protein that TCRdb holds for this DNA derives from a much larger clone and differs from the translated DNA at residue 4, which likely indicates a read error; the protein shown here is translated from the DNA. This chain connects TRDV2 to TRDJ2; a weak D match, TRDD3 (5 bases). From germline, CDR1 is GEAIGNYY and CDR2 EKD. The CDR3 covers 14 residues. The DNA for the CDR3 is TGTGCCTGTGGCACCATTACTGGGACAGCACAACTCTTCTTT. As protein: CACGTITGTAQLFF.

This clone appeared a few times. TCRdb's listed protein matches a much larger clone and diverges from this DNA's translation at residue 19, likely through a read error; the protein shown comes from the DNA. This chain connects TRDV1 to TRDJ1; 12 bases line up with TRDD3. Germline CDR1 is TSWWSYY and CDR2 is QGS. V shed 4 bases, J shed 3 bases, and the junction held 30 bases outside the gene matches. This CDR3 has 24 residues. CDR3 protein: CALGVNFPNPDWGILERNADKLIF. The CDR3 bases are TGTGCTCTTGGGGTGAACTTCCCAAACCCTGACTGGGGGATACTTGAGCGGAACGCCGATAAACTCATCTTT.

This clone was counted between two and nine times. TCRdb pairs this DNA with a much larger clone's protein that differs at residue 16, likely a read error; the protein shown was translated from the DNA. V gene TRDV1 combines with J gene TRDJ1; 8 bases line up with TRDD3. As TCRdb names no J gene, one was assigned here on the basis of a DNA match to germline. The CDR3 totals 20 residues. Looked up from germline, CDR1 is TSWWSYY and CDR2 is QGS. The CDR3 nucleotides are TGTGCTCTTGGGGAACGAGGCTACGCGGGGGATAAAGGGTACACCGGTAAACTCATCTTT. As protein: CALGERGYAGDKGYTGKLIF.

This clone has just a few counts. The amino acid sequence in TCRdb belongs to a much larger clone and departs from this DNA's translation at residue 6, likely a sequencing read error; the sequence shown is translated from the DNA. V usage is TRDV1 and J usage is TRDJ1; TRDD3 aligns across 8 bases. The J gene was not available in TCRdb and was assigned here by matching the DNA to germline segments. V gave up 1 base and J gave up 3 bases; unmatched junction bases: 28. The length of the CDR3 is 23 residues. Germline V gene sequence: CDR1 TSWWSYY, CDR2 QGS. The CDR3 loop is CALGEPFPSTLIIGGSGSDKLIF. The CDR3 DNA follows: TGTGCTCTTGGGGAACCGTTTCCATCCACACTTATAATTGGGGGATCTGGATCCGATAAACTCATCTTT.

This clone was recorded many times. The rearrangement uses TRDV2 and TRDJ1, with 8 bases lining up with TRDD3. The V gene end was trimmed by 1 base and the J gene end by 5 bases; junction bases not matched to a gene: 14. Germline CDR1 and CDR2: GEAIGNYY and EKD. The CDR3 loop spans 17 amino acids. The CDR3 spells CACDTRWGNPVGDKLIF. Here the CDR3 DNA reads TGTGCCTGTGACACACGCTGGGGGAACCCCGTTGGAGATAAACTCATCTTT.

This clone was seen a handful of times. This DNA's translation differs at residue 11 from TCRdb's protein, which comes from a much larger clone; a read error is likely, and the protein shown is translated from the DNA. The gene calls are TRDV1 and TRDJ1, with TRDD3 matching 8 bases. Here the J gene came from matching the DNA to germline, since TCRdb omits it. Germline trimming cut 0 bases from V and 3 bases from J; bases unmatched to any gene: 27. Germline CDR1 reads TSWWSYY; CDR2 reads QGS. This CDR3 is built from 23 residues. CDR3 DNA: TGTGCTCTTGGGGAACTGTTTCCATCCACACCTATAATTGGGGGATCTGGATCCGATAAACTCATCTTT. Translation gives CALGELFPSTPIIGGSGSDKLIF.

This clone was found a few times. The protein in TCRdb stems from a much larger clone and differs at residue 10 from this DNA's translation, likely a read error; here the protein is translated from the DNA. This chain links TRDV1 with TRDJ1; 8 bases map to TRDD3. V was clipped by 0 bases and J by 2 bases; unmatched bases: 17. The CDR3 is made up of 20 amino acids. Germline values: CDR1 TSWWSYY, CDR2 QGS. The CDR3 DNA reads as TGTGCTCTTGGGGAACTAAATCCCAACCACTGGGGGTGGAGAACCGATAAACTCATCTTT. It is translated as CALGELNPNHWGWRTDKLIF.

This clone is labeled medium-sized. This same CDR3 is encoded by further DNA sequences in the sample. The gene calls are TRDV2 and TRDJ1, with TRDD3 identical over 8 bases. Germline V gives CDR1 GEAIGNYY, CDR2 EKD. After removal of 3 bases from V and 0 bases from J, the junction contained 8 bases not matched to a gene. The CDR3 covers 16 residues. Here the CDR3 DNA reads TGTGCCTGTGACCCGGTACTGGGGGCTTACACCGATAAACTCATCTTT. It specifies CACDPVLGAYTDKLIF.

This clone has ten or more counts. TCRdb has a much larger clone's protein, which differs at residue 13 from the translation of this DNA, likely because of a read error; what is shown is the protein translated from the DNA. The CDR3 protein is CALLPTPSPYTDRLIF. The CDR3 DNA is TGTGCTCTCCTTCCTACCCCATCCCCTTACACCGATAGACTCATCTTT. This chain uses TRDV1 with TRDJ1; 9 bases map to TRDD2. Per the germline V gene, CDR1 is TSWWSYY and CDR2 is QGS. The CDR3 has 16 amino acids.

In regard to this clone: With a far larger clone one base away, a read error is the likely cause. This sample includes further DNA sequences coding for the same CDR3. The chain uses TRDV1 and TRDJ1; unclear D gene. Matching the DNA to germline supplied the J gene, which TCRdb does not give. Trimming stripped 0 bases from V and 0 bases from J, with 35 bases between. The CDR3 contains 24 residues. CDR1 TSWWSYY and CDR2 QGS come from the germline V gene. CDR3 loop: CALGELLIFPLPRWDTPHTDKLIF. The CDR3 nucleotides read TGTGCTCTTGGGGAACTTCTAATTTTTCCGCTGCCACGGTGGGACACGCCCCACACCGATAAACTCATCTTT.

Many counts were recorded for this clone. A far larger clone lies a single base away; this is likely a read error. The chain recombines TRDV1 with TRDJ1; TRDD2 or TRDD3 may be the D gene (5 bases each). The J gene was missing in TCRdb and was found by matching the end of the DNA to germline. The CDR3 sequence is 15 residues long. Germline values: CDR1 TSWWSYY, CDR2 QGS. The CDR3 DNA follows: TGCGCTCTTGGGGAGTTCCTTGCGTACACCGATAAACTCATCTTT. The encoded protein is CALGEFLAYTDKLIF.

Worth noting for this clone: A single base is all that separates this from a far larger clone, so a read error is likely. Different DNA sequences within this sample yield the same CDR3. This chain connects TRDV1 to TRDJ1; D is perhaps TRDD2 (8 bases). This CDR3 contains 21 residues. The V gene's germline CDR1 is TSWWSYY and CDR2 QGS. CDR3 sequence reads: CALGVLLPTHGPGDLTDKLIF. CDR3 nucleotide sequence: TGTGCTCTTGGGGTCCTACTTCCTACACATGGACCGGGGGATCTCACCGATAAACTCATCTTC.

This clone was observed many times. The protein that TCRdb holds for this DNA derives from a much larger clone and differs from the translated DNA at residue 8, which likely indicates a read error; the protein shown here is translated from the DNA. The CDR3 loop is CALGALFPFGGHDKLIF. The DNA for the CDR3 is TGTGCTCTTGGGGCCCTCTTCCCTTTTGGGGGACACGATAAACTCATCTTT. This chain links TRDV1 with TRDJ1; 7 bases line up with TRDD3. Trimming cost V 4 bases and J 4 bases; bases outside gene matches: 15. Germline V gene data show CDR1 as TSWWSYY and CDR2 as QGS. The CDR3 has 17 amino acids.

Comment on this clone: A read error likely explains this, since a far larger clone differs by one base. Different DNA sequences within this sample yield the same CDR3. This chain uses TRAV38-2/DV8 with TRDJ1; TRDD3 agrees at 13 bases. TCRdb records no J gene; here it was assigned by comparing the DNA to germline. Germline CDR1 reads TSESDYY; CDR2 reads QEAYKQQN. The CDR3 is made up of 23 amino acids. The CDR3 nucleotides are TGCGCTTATAGGAGCGCGCGGGTCCCCAACGTACTGGGGGATACGCGTATCCCTTATAAACTCATCTTT. Translating it yields CAYRSARVPNVLGDTRIPYKLIF.

This clone was counted only a few times. This may come from a read error, since a much larger clone is one base off. There is no J gene call, but TRDV1 is given as the V gene; TRDD3, the table's D call, lacks a check against the DNA. Germline V gene sequence: CDR1 TSWWSYY, CDR2 QGS. The CDR3 loop spans 20 amino acids. In nucleotides, the CDR3 is TGTGCTCTTGGGGAACTCCGATCCCCAGGGGGAAAGGAAGGTACAGCACAACTCTTCTTC. Translation: CALGELRSPGGKEGTAQLFF.

To note about this clone: Given a far larger clone just one base away, this is likely a sequencing read error. At the DNA level, this CDR3 is encoded by other sequences in the same sample as well. There is no J gene call, but TRDV3 is given as the V gene; TRDD3 reflects the table's D call only, with no check against the DNA. This CDR3 region has 22 residues. The germline gives CDR1 TVYSNPD, CDR2 GDNSRS (reference sequence). CDR3 in DNA: TGTGCCTTGGGATCCTTCCTACACTTTTGGGGTGGGGGATACCCGAACACCGATAAACTCATCTTC. It codes for CALGSFLHFWGGGYPNTDKLIF.

A note on this clone: It differs at one base from a far larger clone, so likely a read error. Distinct nucleotide sequences in the sample also encode this CDR3. The V gene corresponds to TRDV1; no J gene was called; the DNA was not compared with TRDD3, the D call given in the table. This CDR3 spans 16 amino acids. Germline V gives CDR1 TSWWSYY, CDR2 QGS. CDR3 loop: CALGDPYPGGPVGLIF. DNA for the CDR3: TGTGCTCTTGGGGACCCATACCCTGGGGGCCCAGTTGGACTCATCTTC.

This clone showed up many times. The TCRdb record carries a much larger clone's protein, which differs from this DNA's translation at residue 7; a read error is the likely cause, and the protein listed here is the DNA translation. The chain recombines TRDV1 with TRDJ1; 10 bases are shared with TRDD3. Germline-derived CDR1 and CDR2 are TSWWSYY and QGS. Losses at the gene ends were 4 bases for V and 3 bases for J; bases not matched to a gene: 17. CDR3 size: 19 residues. The CDR3 DNA follows: TGTGCTCTTGGGGGACAAATGGTCCTGGGGGATAGGAAATCCGATAAACTCATCTTT. Its translation: CALGGQMVLGDRKSDKLIF.

This clone was detected ten times or more. A far larger clone is only one base removed, so a read error is likely. The sample contains more than one DNA sequence encoding this CDR3. This chain joins TRDV1 and TRDJ1, with 8 bases matching TRDD3. Assignment of the J gene here rests on matching the DNA to germline, because TCRdb gives none. The CDR3 is 16 residues long. CDR1 TSWWSYY and CDR2 QGS come from the germline V gene. The CDR3 region has the DNA TGTGCTCTCGGGGAACTGAGGGATACGGGTACCGATAAACTCATCTTT. It yields the protein CALGELRDTGTDKLIF.

This clone showed up just a few times. TCRdb has a much larger clone's protein, which differs at residue 8 from the translation of this DNA, likely because of a read error; what is shown is the protein translated from the DNA. This chain connects TRDV1 to TRDJ1, with D perhaps given as TRDD2 or TRDD3 (5 bases each). Here the J gene was assigned by germline matching of the DNA, as TCRdb has none. CDR3 size: 14 residues. Trimming removed 4 bases at V and 8 bases at J, with 17 bases between. The germline gives CDR1 TSWWSYY, CDR2 QGS. CDR3 DNA sequence: TGTGCTCTTGGGGCCACTTCCCACCGGGGGAAACTCATCTTT. Protein product: CALGATSHRGKLIF.